This TCR beta chain was identified in a study of T cell responses to AZD1222 COVID-19 vaccine. Overall study context: Recipients boosted at about 4 weeks or about 12 weeks are pooled. Notes on the study in general: White British people made up most donors, females outnumbered males, and clonal diversity was possibly underestimated. Increases in Spike-specific TCR breadth and depth were seen after two AZD1222 doses.

This CDR3 region has 15 residues. Germline-derived CDR1 and CDR2 are SEHNR and FQNEAQ (reference sequence). V shed 1 base and J shed 5 bases, with 9 bases lying between them. The method was immunoSEQ multiplex PCR; TCRdb's version includes in-frame clones alone and lacks a portion of them. The table includes around 120,000 clones, about nine tenths detected once. The table lists this clone with a few counts. Its specificity is unknown. V gene TRBV7-9 combines with J gene TRBJ1-6; D gene uncertain. The sample consisted of peripheral blood, taken on day 0 of AZD1222 vaccination. The source of this sequence is an adult in good health. The CDR3 sequence: CASSLEGNDNSPLHF. The CDR3 bases are TGTGCCAGCAGCTTAGAAGGAAACGATAATTCACCCCTCCACTTT. The entire variable domain, with the rest obtained from reference TRBV7-9 and TRBJ1-6, is as follows: DTGVSQNPRHKITKRGQNVTFRCDPISEHNRLYWYRQTLGQGPEFLTYFQNEAQLEKSRLLSDRFSAERPKGSFSTLEIQRTEQGDSAMYLCASSLEGNDNSPLHFGNGTRLTVT.